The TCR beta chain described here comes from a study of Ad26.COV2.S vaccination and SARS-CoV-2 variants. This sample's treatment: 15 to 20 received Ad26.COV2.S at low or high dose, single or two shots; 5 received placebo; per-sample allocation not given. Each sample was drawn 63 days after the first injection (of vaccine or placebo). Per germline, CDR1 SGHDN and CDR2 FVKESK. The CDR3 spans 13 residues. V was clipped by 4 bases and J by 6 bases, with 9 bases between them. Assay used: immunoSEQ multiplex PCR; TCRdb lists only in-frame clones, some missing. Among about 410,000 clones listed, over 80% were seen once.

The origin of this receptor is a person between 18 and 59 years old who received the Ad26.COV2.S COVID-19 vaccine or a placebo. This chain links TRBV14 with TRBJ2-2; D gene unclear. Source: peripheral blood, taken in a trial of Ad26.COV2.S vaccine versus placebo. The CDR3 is CASSPLYPGELFF. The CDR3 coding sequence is TGTGCCAGCAGCCCCCTATATCCCGGGGAGCTGTTTTTT.